Listed here are 2 T cell receptor beta chains from one sample, sequenced in a study of T cell responses to AZD1222 COVID-19 vaccine. Produced via immunoSEQ multiplex PCR; TCRdb's table is partial and in-frame only. The profile covers approximately 100,000 clones, with about 91% appearing a single time and approximately 5.5% taken by the ten largest. The sequenced sample was peripheral blood, obtained on day 0 of AZD1222 vaccination. The receptors stem from an adult in good health.

V gene TRBV11-2 combines with J gene TRBJ1-3; 8 nucleotides match TRBD1. The germline gives CDR1 SGHAT, CDR2 FQNNGV. J gave up 4 bases and V 1 base, and 6 bases lay outside the gene matches. CDR3 length: 16 amino acids. This CDR3 reads CASSLAVTGEGNTIYF. CDR3 in DNA: TGTGCCAGCAGCTTAGCAGTGACAGGGGAAGGAAACACCATATATTTT.

The chain combines TRBV27 with TRBJ2-2; TRBD2 agrees at 10 bases. Germline lookup yields CDR1 MNHEY and CDR2 SMNVEV (reference sequence). The J segment lost 1 base and the V segment lost 3 bases, leaving 5 bases of the junction unmatched. The CDR3 runs 17 residues. The CDR3 region has the DNA TGTGCCAGCAGTTTTGGCCTAGCGGGAGTGAACACCGGGGAGCTGTTTTTT. Encoded protein: CASSFGLAGVNTGELFF.